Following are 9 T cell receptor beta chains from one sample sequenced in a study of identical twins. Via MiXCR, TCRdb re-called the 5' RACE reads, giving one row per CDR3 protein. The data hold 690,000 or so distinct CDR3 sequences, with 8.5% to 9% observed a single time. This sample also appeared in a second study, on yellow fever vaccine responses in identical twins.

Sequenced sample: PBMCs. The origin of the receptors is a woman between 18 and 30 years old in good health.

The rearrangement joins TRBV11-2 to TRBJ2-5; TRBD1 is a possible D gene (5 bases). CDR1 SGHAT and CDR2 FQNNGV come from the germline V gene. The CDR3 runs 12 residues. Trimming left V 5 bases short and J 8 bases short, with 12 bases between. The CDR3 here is CASSILQGTQYF. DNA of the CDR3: TGTGCCAGCAGCATACTTCAGGGAACCCAGTACTTC.

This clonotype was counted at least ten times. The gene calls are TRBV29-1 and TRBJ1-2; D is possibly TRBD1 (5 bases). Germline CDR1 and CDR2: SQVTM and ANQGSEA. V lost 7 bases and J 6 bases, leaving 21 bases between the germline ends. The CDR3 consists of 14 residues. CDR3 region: CSARRDVGIDGYTF. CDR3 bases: TGCAGCGCCAGACGGGACGTAGGGATTGATGGCTACACCTTC.

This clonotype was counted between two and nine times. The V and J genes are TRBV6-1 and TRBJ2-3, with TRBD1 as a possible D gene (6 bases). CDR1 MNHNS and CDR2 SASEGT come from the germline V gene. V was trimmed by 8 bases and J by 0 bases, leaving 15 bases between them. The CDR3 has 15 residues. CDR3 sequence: CASWNPGHSTDTQYF. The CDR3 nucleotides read TGTGCCAGCTGGAACCCGGGACACAGCACAGATACGCAGTATTTT.

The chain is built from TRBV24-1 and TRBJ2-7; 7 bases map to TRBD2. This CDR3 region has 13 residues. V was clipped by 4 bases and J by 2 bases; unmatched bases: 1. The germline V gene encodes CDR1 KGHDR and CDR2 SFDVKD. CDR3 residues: CATSERGTYEQYF. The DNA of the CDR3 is TGTGCCACCAGTGAGCGGGGGACCTACGAGCAGTACTTC.

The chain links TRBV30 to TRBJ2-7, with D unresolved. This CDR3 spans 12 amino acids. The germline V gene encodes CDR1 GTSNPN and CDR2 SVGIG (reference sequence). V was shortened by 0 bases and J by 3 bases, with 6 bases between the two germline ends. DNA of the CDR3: TGTGCCTGGAGTGTAGGTAACTACGAGCAGTACTTC. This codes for CAWSVGNYEQYF.

In nucleotides, the CDR3 is TGTGCCAGCAGTTATCAGGGGGGTTCCCTCAATGAGCAGTTCTTC. Translation: CASSYQGGSLNEQFF. The rearrangement joins TRBV6-5 to TRBJ2-1; D possibly corresponds to TRBD1 (7 bases). Trimming pared 3 bases from V and 6 bases from J, leaving 15 bases between. CDR3 length: 15 residues. The germline CDR1 and CDR2 sequences are MNHEY and SVGAGI.

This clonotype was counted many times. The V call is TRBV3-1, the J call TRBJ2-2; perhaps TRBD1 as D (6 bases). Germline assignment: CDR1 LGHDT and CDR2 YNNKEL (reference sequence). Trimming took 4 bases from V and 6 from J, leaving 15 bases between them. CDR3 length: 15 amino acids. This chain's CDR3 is CASSPPGQTPGELFF. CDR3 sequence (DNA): TGTGCCAGCAGCCCCCCCGGACAGACTCCCGGGGAGCTGTTTTTT.

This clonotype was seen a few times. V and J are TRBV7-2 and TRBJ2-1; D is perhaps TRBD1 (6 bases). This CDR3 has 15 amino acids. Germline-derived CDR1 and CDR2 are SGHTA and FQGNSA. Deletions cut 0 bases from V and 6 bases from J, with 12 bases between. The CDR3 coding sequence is TGTGCCAGCAGCTTAGCCCCAGGGGCCTTCAATGAGCAGTTCTTC. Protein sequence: CASSLAPGAFNEQFF.

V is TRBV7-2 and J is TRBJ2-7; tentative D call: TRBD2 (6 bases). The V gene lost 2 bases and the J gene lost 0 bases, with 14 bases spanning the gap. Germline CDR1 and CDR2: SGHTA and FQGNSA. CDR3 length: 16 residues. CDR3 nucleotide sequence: TGTGCCAGCAGCTTATGGGCCCCTAGCGCCTCCTACGAGCAGTACTTC. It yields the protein CASSLWAPSASYEQYF.